This paragraph reports one TCR beta chain. The clone's antigen remains unknown. No base quality information exists; no much larger clone differs at one position. Spanning cysteine to phenylalanine, the CDR3 consists of 14 amino acids. Here the CDR3 DNA is all that survives: 42 bases in frame from base 1. From the germline V gene, CDR1 is SGHRS and CDR2 is YFSETQ. Germline trimming amounts to 3 bases on V and 3 bases on J, with 4 as the count of junction bases outside the gene matches. The sample originates from a study of control samples from healthy donors and cancer patients (dated by TCRdb to about 2020). Library construction relied on the immunoSEQ multiplex PCR assay. Imported from immuneACCESS, the table was reduced by TCRdb to in-frame sequences with V and J called. These copies leave out some clones; in studies compared against another copy, an unresolved V gene accounts for under half, and the cause of the remainder is not known. The sample table records 150,000 to 200,000 clones; more than 80% of these occur just once. The ten largest account for more than 1.3% of the sample.

The source is a man younger than 40 in good health. In this chain, TRBV5-1 is recombined with TRBJ2-5; the junction holds 8 bases that match TRBD2. The specimen sequenced was blood. The bases read TGCGCCAGCAGCTGGGAGCGGGGGAAAGAGACCCAGTACTTC. The encoded protein is CASSWERGKETQYF.